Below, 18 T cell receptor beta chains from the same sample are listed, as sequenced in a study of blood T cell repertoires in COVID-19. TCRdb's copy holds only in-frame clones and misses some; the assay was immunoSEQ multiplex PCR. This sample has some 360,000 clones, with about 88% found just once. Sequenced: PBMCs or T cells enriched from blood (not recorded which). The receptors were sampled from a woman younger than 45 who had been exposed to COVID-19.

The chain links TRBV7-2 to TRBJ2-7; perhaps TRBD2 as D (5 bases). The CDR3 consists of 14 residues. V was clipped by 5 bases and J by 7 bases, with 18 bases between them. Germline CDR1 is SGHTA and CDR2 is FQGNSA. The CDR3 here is CASSTRNEGREQYF. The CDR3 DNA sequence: TGTGCCAGCAGCACCCGCAACGAGGGTCGGGAGCAGTACTTC.

The CDR3 reads CASSPVAGSMNTEAFF. Here the CDR3 DNA reads TGTGCCAGCTCCCCGGTAGCAGGGTCCATGAACACTGAAGCTTTCTTT. The rearrangement joins TRBV18 to TRBJ1-1, with D possibly TRBD1 on 5 matching bases. Per the germline V gene, CDR1 is KGHSH and CDR2 is LQKENI. The CDR3 loop spans 16 amino acids. V lost 6 bases to trimming and J lost 0 bases, with 17 bases between them.

The CDR3 bases are TGTGCCAGCAGTTTTGACAGTAACTATGGCTACACCTTC. It specifies CASSFDSNYGYTF. The chain employs TRBV28 and TRBJ1-2; D perhaps matches TRBD1 (5 bases). Germline V CDR1 and CDR2: MDHEN, SYDVKM. Trimming pared 3 bases from V and 1 base from J, leaving 6 bases between. The CDR3 is 13 amino acids.

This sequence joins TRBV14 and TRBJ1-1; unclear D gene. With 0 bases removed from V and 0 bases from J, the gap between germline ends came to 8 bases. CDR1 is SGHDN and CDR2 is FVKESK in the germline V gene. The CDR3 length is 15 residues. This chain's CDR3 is CASSQDRWLNTEAFF. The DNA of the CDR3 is TGTGCCAGCAGCCAAGATCGATGGCTGAACACTGAAGCTTTCTTT.

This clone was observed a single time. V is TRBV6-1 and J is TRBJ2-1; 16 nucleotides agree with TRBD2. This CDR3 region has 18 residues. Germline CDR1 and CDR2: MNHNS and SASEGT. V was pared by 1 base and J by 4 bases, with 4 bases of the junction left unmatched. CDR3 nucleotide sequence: TGTGCCAGCAGTGAAGGGGGACTAGCGGGAGGGCGTTACAATGAGCAGTTCTTC. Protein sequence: CASSEGGLAGGRYNEQFF.

Here the CDR3 reads CASSRAGEGAGELFF. CDR3 coding DNA: TGTGCCAGCAGTCGAGCGGGAGAGGGCGCCGGGGAGCTGTTTTTT. The rearrangement links TRBV3-1 (or the pseudogene TRBV3-2) to TRBJ2-2; 8 bases are shared with TRBD2. This CDR3 has 15 residues. Trimming at V came to 6 bases and at J to 6 bases, leaving 9 bases not matched to a gene. Germline V gives CDR1 LGHDT, CDR2 YNNKEL (reference sequence).

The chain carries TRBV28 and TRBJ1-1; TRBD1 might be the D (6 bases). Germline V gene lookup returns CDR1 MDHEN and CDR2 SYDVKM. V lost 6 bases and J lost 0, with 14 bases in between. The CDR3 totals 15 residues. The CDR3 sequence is CASRPRQEMNTEAFF. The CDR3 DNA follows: TGTGCCAGCAGACCACGACAGGAGATGAACACTGAAGCTTTCTTT.

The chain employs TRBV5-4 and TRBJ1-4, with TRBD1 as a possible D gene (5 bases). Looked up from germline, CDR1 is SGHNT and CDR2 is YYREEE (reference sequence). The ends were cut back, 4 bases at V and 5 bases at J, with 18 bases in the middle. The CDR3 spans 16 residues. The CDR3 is CASSIGGTVENEKLFF. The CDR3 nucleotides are TGTGCCAGCAGCATAGGAGGGACCGTAGAAAATGAAAAACTGTTTTTT. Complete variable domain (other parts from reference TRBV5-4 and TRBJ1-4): ETGVTQSPTHLIKTRGQQVTLRCSSQSGHNTVSWYQQALGQGPQFIFQYYREEENGRGNFPPRFSGLQFPNYSSELNVNALELDDSALYLCASSIGGTVENEKLFFGSGTQLSVL.

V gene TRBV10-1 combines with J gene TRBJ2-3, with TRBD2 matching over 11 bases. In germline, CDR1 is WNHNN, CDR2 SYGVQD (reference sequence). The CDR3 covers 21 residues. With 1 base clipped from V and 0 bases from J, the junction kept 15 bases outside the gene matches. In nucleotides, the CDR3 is TGCGCCAGCAGTGAGTTTGGCTCGGGACTAGCGGAGTTCGTTAGCACAGATACGCAGTATTTT. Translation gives CASSEFGSGLAEFVSTDTQYF.

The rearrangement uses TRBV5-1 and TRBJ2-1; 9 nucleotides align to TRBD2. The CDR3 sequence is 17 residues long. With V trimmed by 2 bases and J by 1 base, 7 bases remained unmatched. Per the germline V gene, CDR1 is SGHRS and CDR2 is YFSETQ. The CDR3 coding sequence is TGCGCCAGCAGCTTTGGAGGTAGCGGGAGTTCCTACAATGAGCAGTTCTTC. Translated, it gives CASSFGGSGSSYNEQFF.

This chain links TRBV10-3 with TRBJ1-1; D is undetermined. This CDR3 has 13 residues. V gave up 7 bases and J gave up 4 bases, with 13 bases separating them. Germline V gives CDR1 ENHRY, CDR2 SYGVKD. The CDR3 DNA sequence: TGTGCCATCACCCGCCGGGAGGGCACTGAAGCTTTCTTT. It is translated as CAITRREGTEAFF.

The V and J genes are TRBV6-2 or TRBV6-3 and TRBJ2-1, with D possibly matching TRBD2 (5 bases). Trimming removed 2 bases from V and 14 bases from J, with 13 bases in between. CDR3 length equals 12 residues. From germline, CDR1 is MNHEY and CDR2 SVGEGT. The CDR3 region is CASSYMGVEEFF. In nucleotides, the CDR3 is TGTGCCAGCAGTTACATGGGCGTGGAGGAGTTCTTC.

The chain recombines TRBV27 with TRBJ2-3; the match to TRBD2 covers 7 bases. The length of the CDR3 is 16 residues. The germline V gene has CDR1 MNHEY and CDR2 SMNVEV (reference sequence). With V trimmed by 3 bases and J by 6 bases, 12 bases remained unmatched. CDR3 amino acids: CASSFLSRLAVDTQYF. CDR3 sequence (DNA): TGTGCCAGCAGTTTTTTATCCCGACTAGCAGTCGATACGCAGTATTTT.

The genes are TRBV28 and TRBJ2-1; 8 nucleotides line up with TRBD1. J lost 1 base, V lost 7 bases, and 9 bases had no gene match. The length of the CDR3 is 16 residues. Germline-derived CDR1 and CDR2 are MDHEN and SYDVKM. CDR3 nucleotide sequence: TGTGCCAGCAATTCCCAGGGGGCAGAATCCTACAATGAGCAGTTCTTC. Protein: CASNSQGAESYNEQFF.

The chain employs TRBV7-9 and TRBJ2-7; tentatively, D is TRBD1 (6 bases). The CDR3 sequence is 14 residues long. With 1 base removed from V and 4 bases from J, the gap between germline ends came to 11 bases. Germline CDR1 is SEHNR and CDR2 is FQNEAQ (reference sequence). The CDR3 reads CASSLGGQLYEQYF. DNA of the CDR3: TGTGCCAGCAGCTTAGGAGGACAGCTGTACGAGCAGTACTTC.

CDR3 residues: CASSFSGIGYTF. CDR3 coding DNA: TGTGCCAGCAGTTTTTCAGGGATCGGCTACACCTTC. The V and J genes are TRBV28 and TRBJ1-2; a possible D gene is TRBD1 (5 bases). The V and J ends lost 3 bases and 8 bases respectively, with 10 bases between them. Per germline, CDR1 MDHEN and CDR2 SYDVKM. The CDR3 is 12 residues long.

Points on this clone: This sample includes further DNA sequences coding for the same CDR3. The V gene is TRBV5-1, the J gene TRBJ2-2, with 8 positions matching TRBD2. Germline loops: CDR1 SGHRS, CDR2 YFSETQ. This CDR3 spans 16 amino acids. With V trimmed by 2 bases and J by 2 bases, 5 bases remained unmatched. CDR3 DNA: TGCGCCAGCAGCTTAGGGCTAGCGGGTAACACCGGGGAGCTGTTTTTT. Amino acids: CASSLGLAGNTGELFF.

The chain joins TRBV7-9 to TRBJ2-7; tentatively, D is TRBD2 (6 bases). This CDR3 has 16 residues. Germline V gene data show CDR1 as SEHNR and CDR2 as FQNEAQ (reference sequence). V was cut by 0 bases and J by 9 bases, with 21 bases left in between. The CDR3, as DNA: TGTGCCAGCAGCTTAGCTATTTCGGGGGATTCCGTGGGGCAGTACTTC. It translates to CASSLAISGDSVGQYF.